Listed below are T cell receptor beta chains from one sample, sequenced in a study of blood T cell repertoires in COVID-19. Here immunoSEQ multiplex PCR was the method, and the copy in TCRdb shows in-frame clones only, minus some. The sample holds roughly 100,000 clones, roughly nine tenths seen once. Sequencing was performed on peripheral blood. These receptors originate from a woman between 50 and 59 years old with COVID-19, enrolled during active disease. CDR3s include the opening cysteine and the closing phenylalanine or tryptophan. Fields, in order: clone size, D gene, J gene, V gene, CDR3 DNA, CDR3 protein. The D gene is left open where the match is weak. Expanded clones get a size class; other rows say once, few or many, or leave the size out.

abundance: few; d_gene: TRBD1; j_gene: TRBJ1-2; v_gene: TRBV7-9; CDR3nt: TGTGCCAGCAGCCTGGGGACAGGTGCCCTCAACTATGGCTACACCTTC; CDR3aa: CASSLGTGALNYGYTF
abundance: .; d_gene: .; j_gene: TRBJ1-1; v_gene: TRBV10-3; CDR3nt: TGTGCCATCAGTGAGAGGGCAGGGCCCGAAGCTTTCTTT; CDR3aa: CAISERAGPEAFF
abundance: few; d_gene: .; j_gene: TRBJ1-6; v_gene: TRBV7-9; CDR3nt: TGTGCCAGCAGCACGACAGTCGGCTCCTATAATTCACCCCTCCACTTT; CDR3aa: CASSTTVGSYNSPLHF
abundance: .; d_gene: TRBD1; j_gene: TRBJ2-2; v_gene: TRBV7-2; CDR3nt: TGTGCCAGCAGCTTAAGGGACAGAAAGAACACCGGGGAGCTGTTTTTT; CDR3aa: CASSLRDRKNTGELFF
abundance: .; d_gene: TRBD2; j_gene: TRBJ2-4; v_gene: TRBV6-5; CDR3nt: TGTGCCAGCAGTTTCGTGGCGGGAGGCAAAAACATTCAGTACTTC; CDR3aa: CASSFVAGGKNIQYF
abundance: once; d_gene: TRBD2; j_gene: TRBJ2-7; v_gene: TRBV30; CDR3nt: TGTGCCTGGAGTGTACCGGGGGGGGGCTACGAGCAGTACTTC; CDR3aa: CAWSVPGGGYEQYF
abundance: .; d_gene: .; j_gene: TRBJ1-3; v_gene: TRBV3-1/TRBV3-2; CDR3nt: TGTGCCAGCAGCCTAGGACAGCGAAACACCATATATTTT; CDR3aa: CASSLGQRNTIYF
abundance: .; d_gene: .; j_gene: TRBJ2-1; v_gene: TRBV11-2; CDR3nt: TGTGCCAGCAGCTTAGAAGGGTTTGGGGGGAATGAGCAGTTCTTC; CDR3aa: CASSLEGFGGNEQFF
abundance: .; d_gene: .; j_gene: TRBJ1-1; v_gene: TRBV5-1; CDR3nt: TGCGCCAGCAGCCCGAACCAGGGAACCATGAACACTGAAGCTTTCTTT; CDR3aa: CASSPNQGTMNTEAFF
abundance: once; d_gene: TRBD1; j_gene: TRBJ2-2; v_gene: TRBV6-5; CDR3nt: TGTGCCAGCAGACCGGGACAGCAGCACACCGGGGAGCTGTTTTTT; CDR3aa: CASRPGQQHTGELFF
abundance: .; d_gene: TRBD1; j_gene: TRBJ1-2; v_gene: TRBV30; CDR3nt: TGTGCCTGGGGGGACAGGGTCTATGGCTACACCTTC; CDR3aa: CAWGDRVYGYTF
abundance: .; d_gene: .; j_gene: TRBJ1-2; v_gene: TRBV6-5; CDR3nt: TGTGCCAGCAGCTCCTCTAGATTGGGCTACACCTTC; CDR3aa: CASSSSRLGYTF
abundance: .; d_gene: TRBD1; j_gene: TRBJ2-2; v_gene: TRBV19; CDR3nt: TGTGCCAGTAGTATAGCTGGGACAGTGAACACCGGGGAGCTGTTTTTT; CDR3aa: CASSIAGTVNTGELFF
abundance: .; d_gene: .; j_gene: TRBJ2-7; v_gene: TRBV25-1; CDR3nt: TGTGCCAGCAGTGGCGCGGGGAGCTCCTACGAGCAGTACTTC; CDR3aa: CASSGAGSSYEQYF
abundance: .; d_gene: TRBD2; j_gene: TRBJ2-3; v_gene: TRBV6-2/TRBV6-3; CDR3nt: TGTGCCAGCAGTTCCCTAGCGGGGGGGCTGAATACGCAGTATTTT; CDR3aa: CASSSLAGGLNTQYF
abundance: .; d_gene: TRBD1; j_gene: TRBJ2-2; v_gene: TRBV19; CDR3nt: TGTGCCAGTAGTATCGAACAGGGGGTGGGCGGGGAGCTGTTTTTT; CDR3aa: CASSIEQGVGGELFF
abundance: .; d_gene: TRBD2; j_gene: TRBJ2-7; v_gene: TRBV10-3; CDR3nt: TGTGCCATCAGTGAGAGGGCTAGCGGGGGGTACGAGCAGTACTTC; CDR3aa: CAISERASGGYEQYF
abundance: .; d_gene: TRBD2; j_gene: TRBJ2-5; v_gene: TRBV4-2; CDR3nt: TGTGCCAGCAGCCAAGAGACTAGCGGTCAAGAGACCCAGTACTTC; CDR3aa: CASSQETSGQETQYF
abundance: .; d_gene: .; j_gene: TRBJ2-1; v_gene: TRBV4-2; CDR3nt: TGTGCCAGCAGCCAGGAAACACAGGGTTGGGATTACAATGAGCAGTTCTTC; CDR3aa: CASSQETQGWDYNEQFF
abundance: .; d_gene: .; j_gene: TRBJ2-3; v_gene: TRBV5-1; CDR3nt: TGCGCCAGCAACGACCAGGGGACCCGCACAGATACGCAGTATTTT; CDR3aa: CASNDQGTRTDTQYF
abundance: once; d_gene: .; j_gene: TRBJ1-1; v_gene: TRBV9; CDR3nt: TGTGCCAGCAGACGTGAGGGGGTAGGGTCTGAAGCTTTCTTT; CDR3aa: CASRREGVGSEAFF
abundance: once; d_gene: TRBD2; j_gene: TRBJ2-7; v_gene: TRBV10-2; CDR3nt: TGCGCCAGCAGTGAGTCAGCGGGGGGGCTCTACGAGCAGTACTTC; CDR3aa: CASSESAGGLYEQYF
abundance: .; d_gene: .; j_gene: TRBJ2-1; v_gene: TRBV3-1/TRBV3-2; CDR3nt: TGTGCCAGCAGCCAAGCCTCACAGGAGTACAATGAGCAGTTCTTC; CDR3aa: CASSQASQEYNEQFF
abundance: .; d_gene: TRBD2; j_gene: TRBJ2-1; v_gene: TRBV24-1; CDR3nt: TGTGCCACCAGTGAATCAAGACTAGCGGGGGTTATTAATGAGCAGTTCTTC; CDR3aa: CATSESRLAGVINEQFF
abundance: .; d_gene: .; j_gene: TRBJ1-2; v_gene: TRBV7-2; CDR3nt: TGTGCCAGCAGCTTTGCGGGCGGCGATGGCTACACCTTC; CDR3aa: CASSFAGGDGYTF
abundance: few; d_gene: TRBD1; j_gene: TRBJ1-4; v_gene: TRBV28; CDR3nt: TGTGCCAGCAGTTTTCCCCTCTACAGGGGTGTTAATGAAAAACTGTTTTTT; CDR3aa: CASSFPLYRGVNEKLFF
abundance: .; d_gene: .; j_gene: TRBJ1-6; v_gene: TRBV14; CDR3nt: TGTGCCAGCAGCCAAGATGCGTGGGTGGGGCGCTTGGATTCACCCCTCCACTTT; CDR3aa: CASSQDAWVGRLDSPLHF
abundance: .; d_gene: TRBD1; j_gene: TRBJ2-1; v_gene: TRBV9; CDR3nt: TGTGCCAGCAGCGTAGGGACAGGGATCTACAATGAGCAGTTCTTC; CDR3aa: CASSVGTGIYNEQFF
abundance: .; d_gene: TRBD2; j_gene: TRBJ2-5; v_gene: TRBV7-9; CDR3nt: TGTGCCAGCAGCGGACCGGGACTAGCGGGGTTGTTCCAAGAGACCCAGTACTTC; CDR3aa: CASSGPGLAGLFQETQYF
abundance: .; d_gene: .; j_gene: TRBJ1-5; v_gene: TRBV9; CDR3nt: TGTGCCAGCAGTGACACAGGGATGAGTCAGCCCCAGCATTTT; CDR3aa: CASSDTGMSQPQHF
abundance: .; d_gene: TRBD1; j_gene: TRBJ2-2; v_gene: TRBV5-1; CDR3nt: TGCGCCAGCAGCCTACTCGACAGGGGGCCTTCGAACACCGGGGAGCTGTTTTTT; CDR3aa: CASSLLDRGPSNTGELFF
abundance: .; d_gene: TRBD1; j_gene: TRBJ2-7; v_gene: TRBV19; CDR3nt: TGTGCCAGTAGTACATACAGGGGGGCCTCCTACGAGCAGTACTTC; CDR3aa: CASSTYRGASYEQYF
abundance: .; d_gene: .; j_gene: TRBJ2-5; v_gene: TRBV25-1; CDR3nt: TGTGCCAGCAGTGAAGGAGGAAAAGAGACCCAGTACTTC; CDR3aa: CASSEGGKETQYF
abundance: .; d_gene: TRBD2; j_gene: TRBJ2-3; v_gene: TRBV12-5; CDR3nt: TGTGCTAGTGGTTTGGTATCCGCAGGACGGGGGGGCCCGGCAGATACGCAGTATTTT; CDR3aa: CASGLVSAGRGGPADTQYF
abundance: .; d_gene: TRBD1; j_gene: TRBJ2-7; v_gene: TRBV10-3; CDR3nt: TGTGCCATCAGTGAGTCGACAGGGAACTACGAGCAGTACTTC; CDR3aa: CAISESTGNYEQYF
abundance: .; d_gene: .; j_gene: TRBJ1-1; v_gene: TRBV30; CDR3nt: TGTGCCTGGAGTGCGGAGGCGGCTTTCTTT; CDR3aa: CAWSAEAAFF
abundance: .; d_gene: TRBD2; j_gene: TRBJ2-7; v_gene: TRBV13; CDR3nt: TGTGCCAGCAGCTTGACGACTAGCGGGGAGCACTACGAGCAGTACTTC; CDR3aa: CASSLTTSGEHYEQYF
abundance: .; d_gene: TRBD2; j_gene: TRBJ2-7; v_gene: TRBV19; CDR3nt: TGTGCCAGTAGTATAGCCCATTCCGGGACTAGGGCCTACGAGCAGTACTTC; CDR3aa: CASSIAHSGTRAYEQYF
abundance: .; d_gene: TRBD1; j_gene: TRBJ1-6; v_gene: TRBV5-1; CDR3nt: TGCGCCAGCAGCTTGGGTGACAGGGGTTCCTATAATTCACCCCTCCACTTT; CDR3aa: CASSLGDRGSYNSPLHF
abundance: few; d_gene: .; j_gene: TRBJ1-1; v_gene: TRBV10-1; CDR3nt: TGCGCCAGCAGTGAGGGTACGACAGGGAACACTGAAGCTTTCTTT; CDR3aa: CASSEGTTGNTEAFF